This is a list of T cell receptor beta chains from one sample in a study of cytomegalovirus exposure and HLA in healthy donors. Data came from immunoSEQ multiplex PCR; TCRdb stores just in-frame clones and leaves some out. The sample has 150,000 or so clones, about 75% seen once. The source material was PBMCs. These receptors were obtained from a man between 18 and 35 years old in good health and CMV-seropositive. The CDR3 runs from the conserved cysteine through the conserved F or W. The D gene is left open where the match is weak. Where a row states a size, it is once, few, many or the class of an expanded clone; other rows omit it.

D gene: TRBD1; clone size: few; V gene: TRBV5-4; J gene: TRBJ2-7; CDR3 DNA: TGTGCCAGCAGCTCCGACTTGACAGGGGCCCGGGGCCTCGAGCAGTACTTC; CDR3 protein: CASSSDLTGARGLEQYF
D gene: TRBD1; clone size: .; V gene: TRBV29-1; J gene: TRBJ1-3; CDR3 DNA: TGCAGCGCGGACAGGGGCTCTGGAAACACCATATATTTT; CDR3 protein: CSADRGSGNTIYF
D gene: TRBD1; clone size: .; V gene: TRBV27; J gene: TRBJ2-6; CDR3 DNA: TGTGCCAGCAGTTTAGGTTTTAGGGGACAGAGCAGCTCTGGGGCCAACGTCCTGACTTTC; CDR3 protein: CASSLGFRGQSSSGANVLTF
D gene: .; clone size: few; V gene: TRBV18; J gene: TRBJ1-3; CDR3 DNA: TGTGCCAGCTCACCAAAAGTCTCCGGGAGCTCTGGAAACACCATATATTTT; CDR3 protein: CASSPKVSGSSGNTIYF
D gene: TRBD1; clone size: .; V gene: TRBV27; J gene: TRBJ1-1; CDR3 DNA: TGTGCCAGCAGTTTCCGGACAGGTATGAACACTGAAGCTTTCTTT; CDR3 protein: CASSFRTGMNTEAFF
D gene: TRBD1; clone size: .; V gene: TRBV25-1; J gene: TRBJ2-7; CDR3 DNA: TGTGCCAGCAGTGACCTTGGGGCAGGGGGATCCTACGAGCAGTACTTC; CDR3 protein: CASSDLGAGGSYEQYF
D gene: TRBD2; clone size: once; V gene: TRBV28; J gene: TRBJ2-1; CDR3 DNA: TGTGCCAGCAGTTCTCCGACTAGCGGGGCCTACAATGAGCAGTTCTTC; CDR3 protein: CASSSPTSGAYNEQFF
D gene: .; clone size: .; V gene: TRBV15; J gene: TRBJ1-5; CDR3 DNA: TGTGCCACCAGCAGAGATTTTGGAGGGGCGGCCCAGCATTTT; CDR3 protein: CATSRDFGGAAQHF
D gene: .; clone size: .; V gene: TRBV4-1; J gene: TRBJ1-2; CDR3 DNA: TGCGCCAGCAGCCAAGTGGGCGGGAAGGGCTACACCTTC; CDR3 protein: CASSQVGGKGYTF
D gene: TRBD1; clone size: few; V gene: TRBV4-1; J gene: TRBJ1-4; CDR3 DNA: TGCGCCAGCAGCCTCGGGACAGGGGACGAAAAACTGTTTTTT; CDR3 protein: CASSLGTGDEKLFF
D gene: TRBD1; clone size: .; V gene: TRBV7-3; J gene: TRBJ2-7; CDR3 DNA: TGTGCCAGCAGCCGGACAGGGGGAGGAGAGCAGTACTTC; CDR3 protein: CASSRTGGGEQYF
D gene: .; clone size: .; V gene: TRBV9; J gene: TRBJ1-4; CDR3 DNA: TGTGCCAGCAGCGTCGAACAGGGTGCAACTAATGAAAAACTGTTTTTT; CDR3 protein: CASSVEQGATNEKLFF
D gene: TRBD2; clone size: .; V gene: TRBV27; J gene: TRBJ2-3; CDR3 DNA: TGTGCCAGCAGTTCTTTCTCAGCGGGAGTAACAGATACGCAGTATTTT; CDR3 protein: CASSSFSAGVTDTQYF
D gene: .; clone size: .; V gene: TRBV7-2; J gene: TRBJ2-3; CDR3 DNA: TGTGCCAGCAGCTTAGAAGTGACAAGGGGCCGCCATACGCAGTATTTT; CDR3 protein: CASSLEVTRGRHTQYF
D gene: .; clone size: once; V gene: TRBV20-1; J gene: TRBJ2-5; CDR3 DNA: TGCAGTGCTTTCGGAGGGACCCAGTACTTC; CDR3 protein: CSAFGGTQYF
D gene: .; clone size: .; V gene: TRBV14; J gene: TRBJ2-3; CDR3 DNA: TGTGCCAGCAGCCGGAGGGACTTAACAGATACGCAGTATTTT; CDR3 protein: CASSRRDLTDTQYF
D gene: TRBD2; clone size: .; V gene: TRBV19; J gene: TRBJ2-1; CDR3 DNA: TGTGCCAGTAGTATGGGAGGGTGGGGGGGGAACAATGAGCAGTTCTTC; CDR3 protein: CASSMGGWGGNNEQFF
D gene: .; clone size: few; V gene: TRBV9; J gene: TRBJ2-5; CDR3 DNA: TGTGCCAGCAGTCCCCTAGCAGAGAGACAAGAGACCCAGTACTTC; CDR3 protein: CASSPLAERQETQYF
D gene: TRBD1; clone size: .; V gene: TRBV5-6; J gene: TRBJ2-7; CDR3 DNA: TGTGCCAGCAGCTTACGACAGGGCAGCGAGCAGTACTTC; CDR3 protein: CASSLRQGSEQYF
D gene: .; clone size: .; V gene: TRBV7-9; J gene: TRBJ1-5; CDR3 DNA: TGTGCCAGCTCTGGCGGATCTAGCAATCAGCCCCAGCATTTT; CDR3 protein: CASSGGSSNQPQHF
D gene: TRBD1; clone size: .; V gene: TRBV7-8; J gene: TRBJ2-7; CDR3 DNA: TGTGCCAGCAGCCCCCGACTAGGACAGGGGGCGACACGGGGCGAGCAGTACTTC; CDR3 protein: CASSPRLGQGATRGEQYF
D gene: TRBD2; clone size: .; V gene: TRBV29-1; J gene: TRBJ2-7; CDR3 DNA: TGCAGCGTTGACTTCGGGAGGGACGAGCAGTACTTC; CDR3 protein: CSVDFGRDEQYF
D gene: .; clone size: .; V gene: TRBV5-1; J gene: TRBJ2-1; CDR3 DNA: TGCGCCAGCAGCTTGGGGGGCGAGCAGTTCTTC; CDR3 protein: CASSLGGEQFF
D gene: .; clone size: .; V gene: TRBV5-1; J gene: TRBJ1-2; CDR3 DNA: TGCGCCAGCAGCTTAGCGGACGGGAACATAGGAGGCTACACCTTC; CDR3 protein: CASSLADGNIGGYTF
D gene: TRBD2; clone size: .; V gene: TRBV6-1; J gene: TRBJ2-1; CDR3 DNA: TGTGCCGACCAGGGCGGGAGGGGAAACTTCTTC; CDR3 protein: CADQGGRGNFF
D gene: TRBD2; clone size: .; V gene: TRBV27; J gene: TRBJ2-7; CDR3 DNA: TGTGCCAGCCAACCAGCGGGGAGCTCCTACGAGCAGTACTTC; CDR3 protein: CASQPAGSSYEQYF
D gene: .; clone size: few; V gene: TRBV30; J gene: TRBJ1-5; CDR3 DNA: TGTGCCTGGCGCCCGGGGGTAAATCAGCCCCAGCATTTT; CDR3 protein: CAWRPGVNQPQHF
D gene: TRBD2; clone size: .; V gene: TRBV2; J gene: TRBJ2-1; CDR3 DNA: TGTGCCAGCAGTGGCCGGACTAGCGGGTCCAATGAGCAGTTCTTC; CDR3 protein: CASSGRTSGSNEQFF
D gene: TRBD1; clone size: .; V gene: TRBV2; J gene: TRBJ1-4; CDR3 DNA: TGTGCCAGTGGGACAGACGTTGAAAAACTGTTTTTT; CDR3 protein: CASGTDVEKLFF
D gene: .; clone size: few; V gene: TRBV6-5; J gene: TRBJ1-5; CDR3 DNA: TGTGCCAGTAACCCTTTTGCGGGGGGCGGTCAGCCCCAGCATTTT; CDR3 protein: CASNPFAGGGQPQHF
D gene: .; clone size: .; V gene: TRBV4-1; J gene: TRBJ2-1; CDR3 DNA: TGCGCCAGCAGCCAAGTTGGAGGGACTCCCGGCTACCCCTACAATGAGCAGTTCTTC; CDR3 protein: CASSQVGGTPGYPYNEQFF
D gene: .; clone size: .; V gene: TRBV19; J gene: TRBJ1-2; CDR3 DNA: TGTGCCAGTAGCGGCTATGGCTACACCTTC; CDR3 protein: CASSGYGYTF
D gene: TRBD2; clone size: .; V gene: TRBV2; J gene: TRBJ2-1; CDR3 DNA: TGTGCCTCCGCGGGAGAGATATACAATGAGCAGTTCTTC; CDR3 protein: CASAGEIYNEQFF
D gene: .; clone size: .; V gene: TRBV6-5; J gene: TRBJ2-1; CDR3 DNA: TGTGCCAGCGGGCGGGTTAGAAGTTCCTACAATGAGCAGTTCTTC; CDR3 protein: CASGRVRSSYNEQFF
D gene: TRBD2; clone size: once; V gene: TRBV28; J gene: TRBJ2-7; CDR3 DNA: TGTGCCAGCAACCCCTCCGGACTAGGTTCCTACGAGCAGTACTTC; CDR3 protein: CASNPSGLGSYEQYF